This T cell receptor (beta chain) was profiled in a study of neoadjuvant anti-PD-1 for oral cavity cancer. This sample's time point: after neoadjuvant nivolumab, at surgical resection. In this sample, this clone turned up a few times. Repertoires were generated with immunoSEQ multiplex PCR, while TCRdb's copy carries only in-frame clones and drops some. The sample records approximately 21,000 clones, under 55% being singletons. Germline V gives CDR1 SGHDN, CDR2 FVKESK. Germline trimming cut 3 bases from V and 4 bases from J; bases unmatched to any gene: 8. The CDR3 covers 15 residues. V gene TRBV14 combines with J gene TRBJ2-5; 7 nucleotides align to TRBD2. The sequence was obtained from a person aged 35-79 years with oral cavity squamous cell carcinoma. Specimen: tumor tissue, collected after nivolumab (anti-PD-1) treatment. The CDR3 sequence is CASSHRTRVLETQYF. The DNA of the CDR3 is TGTGCCAGCAGCCATAGGACTAGGGTCCTAGAGACCCAGTACTTC.